These 26 T cell receptor beta chains share one sample of origin, sequenced in a study of T cell repertoires in cytomegalovirus infection. From the reads, TCRdb called clonotypes with MiXCR, one entry per CDR3 protein. This table has roughly 800,000 distinct CDR3 sequences, 25% to 30% appearing once. Which antigens these TCRs recognize remains unknown. The sample was cultured CD8+ T cells from PBMCs, taken from culture after CMV antigen stimulation. All receptors come from a human donor in good health (CMV status not recorded). Some clones in this sample may be carry-over from other donors' samples.

This clonotype was picked up a small number of times. This sequence joins TRBV6-1 and TRBJ1-5; D possibly corresponds to TRBD1 (5 bases). Per the germline V gene, CDR1 is MNHNS and CDR2 is SASEGT. V was trimmed by 4 bases and J by 9 bases, leaving 7 bases between them. The CDR3 consists of 11 residues. CDR3 in amino acids: CASSATGPQHF. The CDR3 DNA sequence: TGTGCCAGCAGTGCCACAGGGCCCCAGCATTTT.

This rearrangement joins TRBV7-8 to TRBJ2-1; 10 bases match TRBD2. The CDR3 loop spans 18 amino acids. Germline V lookup: CDR1 SGHVS, CDR2 FQNEAQ. With 2 bases clipped from V and 7 bases from J, the junction kept 14 bases outside the gene matches. The CDR3 sequence is CASSLYQALAGSGNEQFF. The CDR3 region has the DNA TGTGCCAGCAGCTTATACCAGGCACTAGCGGGGAGTGGGAATGAGCAGTTCTTC.

CDR3: CASSWERGAADTQYF. The CDR3 DNA is TGTGCCAGCAGTTGGGAGCGGGGGGCTGCAGATACGCAGTATTTT. The chain is built from TRBV6-2 or TRBV6-3 and TRBJ2-3; 9 positions agree with TRBD2. The CDR3 loop spans 15 amino acids. From germline, CDR1 is MNHEY and CDR2 SVGEGT. V dropped 4 bases and J dropped 4; count of bases not matched to a gene: 6.

The V call is TRBV6-5, the J call TRBJ1-4, with 7 bases aligning to TRBD1. This CDR3 comprises 14 residues. V dropped 6 bases and J dropped 7; count of bases not matched to a gene: 8. Germline CDR1 is MNHEY and CDR2 is SVGAGI. The CDR3 coding sequence is TGTGCCAGCAGCCTGACAGGGCCCGCTGAAAAACTGTTTTTT. This codes for CASSLTGPAEKLFF.

The CDR3 coding sequence is TGTGCCATCAGTGACGGGGACAGGGGCTACGAGCAGTACTTC. It encodes CAISDGDRGYEQYF. This sequence joins TRBV10-3 and TRBJ2-7; 10 bases align to TRBD1. The CDR3 consists of 14 residues. CDR1 is ENHRY and CDR2 is SYGVKD in the germline V gene. The V gene end was trimmed by 3 bases and the J gene end by 3 bases; junction bases not matched to a gene: 2.

V is TRBV6-5 and J is TRBJ1-1; 10 nucleotides align to TRBD1. V shed 2 bases, J shed 3 bases, and the junction held 9 bases outside the gene matches. The CDR3 sequence is 17 residues long. Germline CDR1 is MNHEY and CDR2 is SVGAGI. The CDR3 DNA reads as TGTGCCAGCAGTTACACGCGGACAGGGGGTCCGGACACTGAAGCTTTCTTT. The encoded protein is CASSYTRTGGPDTEAFF.

In this sample, this clonotype turned up a few times. The V and J genes are TRBV19 and TRBJ1-1, with D possibly TRBD1 on 6 matching bases. The V end lost 7 bases, the J end lost 3 bases, and 15 bases lay between the germline ends. The CDR3 sequence is 14 residues long. Germline V gives CDR1 LNHDA, CDR2 SQIVND (reference sequence). DNA of the CDR3: TGTGCCAGTACTAGCAGGGGTTTTCACACTGAAGCTTTCTTT. Its protein product is CASTSRGFHTEAFF.

Ten or more counts support this clonotype. As DNA, the CDR3 is TGTGCCAGCAGCTTATTGGACAGACAAGAGACCCAGTACTTC. Translated: CASSLLDRQETQYF. This sequence joins TRBV7-9 and TRBJ2-5; a possible D gene is TRBD1 (6 bases). The germline V gene encodes CDR1 SEHNR and CDR2 FQNEAQ (reference sequence). V gave up 2 bases and J gave up 2 bases, with 9 bases separating them. The CDR3 has 14 residues.

V usage is TRBV4-1 and J usage is TRBJ2-1; perhaps TRBD2 as D (5 bases). V lost 4 bases, J lost 6 bases, and 13 bases lay in between. Germline loops: CDR1 MGHRA, CDR2 YSYEKL. The length of the CDR3 is 14 residues. CDR3 sequence: CASSRSPDSNEQFF. In DNA, the CDR3 is TGCGCCAGCAGCCGCTCCCCGGACTCCAATGAGCAGTTCTTC.

V and J are TRBV7-3 and TRBJ2-2; D uncertain. Germline V gives CDR1 SGHTA, CDR2 FQGTGA. V was clipped by 6 bases and J by 5 bases, with 7 bases between them. This CDR3 spans 12 amino acids. The CDR3: CASSSMTGELFF. For the CDR3, the DNA is TGTGCCAGCAGTTCCATGACCGGGGAGCTGTTTTTT.

In its sample, this clonotype was seen once. The gene calls are TRBV19 and TRBJ1-1; D unresolved. V shed 3 bases and J shed 4 bases, with 9 bases lying between them. The CDR3 totals 13 residues. Germline V gives CDR1 LNHDA, CDR2 SQIVND (reference sequence). The DNA for the CDR3 is TGTGCCAGTAGTATGAGGGTGGTCACTGAAGCTTTCTTT. Its protein is CASSMRVVTEAFF.

The CDR3: CSATGQQPQVGASYEQYV. CDR3 DNA sequence: TGCAGTGCTACAGGACAGCAGCCTCAGGTGGGCGCCTCCTACGAGCAGTACGTC. The chain carries TRBV20-1 and TRBJ2-7; maybe TRBD1 (6 bases). The CDR3 has 18 amino acids. The ends were cut back, 4 bases at V and 0 bases at J, with 25 bases in the middle. Per germline, CDR1 DFQATT and CDR2 SNEGSKA (reference sequence).

This clonotype turned up a few times. The gene calls are TRBV12-3 or TRBV12-4 and TRBJ1-5; D gene unclear. The V gene lost 5 bases and the J gene lost 0 bases, with 14 bases spanning the gap. There are 16 residues in the CDR3. The CDR3 coding sequence is TGTGCCAGCAGTCCGTCAATCGGAAGTAGCAATCAGCCCCAGCATTTT. Its protein is CASSPSIGSSNQPQHF.

The chain uses TRBV2 and TRBJ2-1, with 8 bases lining up with TRBD2. V gave up 6 bases and J gave up 8 bases; unmatched junction bases: 12. The CDR3 covers 15 residues. CDR1 and CDR2 (germline): SNHLY, FYNNEI. Here the CDR3 reads CASSAMASGFDEQFF. In DNA, the CDR3 is TGTGCCAGCAGCGCCATGGCTAGCGGGTTCGATGAGCAGTTCTTC.

This clonotype was seen more than once but under ten times. This chain joins TRBV7-3 and TRBJ1-1; D call uncertain. Germline CDR1 and CDR2: SGHTA and FQGTGA. V lost 4 bases, J lost 0 bases, and 9 bases lay in between. CDR3 length: 14 amino acids. CDR3: CASSSFWMNTEAFF. The CDR3 DNA reads as TGTGCCAGCAGCTCGTTCTGGATGAACACTGAAGCTTTCTTT. The full variable domain, rest sourced from reference TRBV7-3 and TRBJ1-1, is GAGVSQTPSNKVTEKGKYVELRCDPISGHTALYWYRQSLGQGPEFLIYFQGTGAADDSGLPNDRFFAVRPEGSVSTLKIQRTERGDSAVYLCASSSFWMNTEAFFGQGTRLTVV.

The sample holds many counts of this clonotype. The genes are TRBV7-8 and TRBJ2-1, with 8 bases identical to TRBD2. The CDR3 runs to 11 residues. The V segment lost 8 bases and the J segment 7 bases; nucleotides outside the gene matches: 1. CDR1 is SGHVS, CDR2 FQNEAQ, per germline. CDR3 nucleotide sequence: TGTGCCAGCTTAGCGGGGAATGAGCAGTTCTTC. Protein: CASLAGNEQFF.

The chain recombines TRBV7-6 with TRBJ2-1, with D perhaps TRBD1 (5 bases). The CDR3 length is 13 residues. Per the germline V gene, CDR1 is SGHVS and CDR2 is FNYEAQ. With 4 bases removed from V and 10 bases from J, the gap between germline ends came to 14 bases. The CDR3 DNA reads TGTGCCAGCAGCTCCGGACACCCCTTAGAGCAGTTCTTC. Translated, it gives CASSSGHPLEQFF.

The chain uses TRBV19 and TRBJ2-2; D remains ambiguous. Looked up from germline, CDR1 is LNHDA and CDR2 is SQIVND (reference sequence). CDR3 length equals 12 residues. Trimming left V 7 bases short and J 5 bases short, with 8 bases between. The CDR3 DNA reads as TGTGCCAGTAAGGAACTGACCGGGGAGCTGTTTTTT. Its protein product is CASKELTGELFF.

The CDR3 protein is CASSSGLAARTDTQYF. CDR3 nucleotide sequence: TGTGCCAGCAGCTCGGGACTAGCGGCCCGCACAGATACGCAGTATTTT. The chain links TRBV7-9 to TRBJ2-3; 11 bases are a match to TRBD2. Germline CDR1 reads SEHNR; CDR2 reads FQNEAQ (reference sequence). This CDR3 spans 16 amino acids. V lost 4 bases and J lost 1; bases outside the gene matches: 4. Looking up the rest from reference TRBV7-9 and TRBJ2-3 gives the full variable domain: DTGVSQNPRHKITKRGQNVTFRCDPISEHNRLYWYRQTLGQGPEFLTYFQNEAQLEKSRLLSDRFSAERPKGSFSTLEIQRTEQGDSAMYLCASSSGLAARTDTQYFGPGTRLTVL.

The rearrangement uses TRBV10-3 and TRBJ2-7, with 7 bases identical to TRBD2. V was clipped by 4 bases and J by 3 bases; unmatched bases: 9. The germline CDR1 and CDR2 sequences are ENHRY and SYGVKD. This CDR3 spans 15 amino acids. The CDR3, as DNA: TGTGCCATCAGTGTCCGGGGGGAGGGATACTACGAGCAGTACTTC. Encoded protein: CAISVRGEGYYEQYF.

The rearrangement links TRBV6-5 to TRBJ1-3, with D hard to call. CDR3 length: 16 amino acids. Germline CDR1 MNHEY, CDR2 SVGAGI. The ends were cut back, 0 bases at V and 2 bases at J, with 11 bases in the middle. The CDR3 region is CASSYSNGGAGNTIYF. CDR3 DNA sequence: TGTGCCAGCAGTTACTCTAACGGAGGAGCTGGAAACACCATATATTTT.

This sequence joins TRBV12-3 or TRBV12-4 and TRBJ2-5, with D possibly being TRBD2 (5 bases). V was trimmed by 2 bases and J by 0 bases, leaving 10 bases between them. The CDR3 runs to 15 residues. The CDR3 sequence is CASSLLEGNQETQYF. In nucleotides, the CDR3 is TGTGCCAGCAGTTTATTAGAGGGAAACCAAGAGACCCAGTACTTC.

The chain couples TRBV5-1 to TRBJ2-4; no clear D gene. CDR1 is SGHRS and CDR2 is YFSETQ in the germline V gene. V was trimmed by 4 bases and J by 8 bases, leaving 13 bases between them. The CDR3 has 13 amino acids. CDR3 amino acids: CASSEKIRDIQYF. DNA for the CDR3: TGCGCCAGCAGCGAAAAAATAAGGGACATTCAGTACTTC.

The table lists this clonotype with a count of one. This chain links TRBV7-9 with TRBJ2-5; 7 nucleotides align to TRBD2. CDR3 length equals 17 residues. CDR1 is SEHNR, CDR2 FQNEAQ, per germline (reference sequence). Trimming took 5 bases from V and 5 from J; bases not matched to a gene: 17. The chain's CDR3 is CASSQSFSRGMRETQYF. In DNA form, the CDR3 reads TGTGCCAGCAGCCAAAGCTTTTCGCGGGGGATGCGGGAGACCCAGTACTTC.

This sequence joins TRBV4-1 and TRBJ2-1, with no clear D. Trimming removed 1 base at V and 7 bases at J, with 8 bases between. The CDR3 extends over 13 amino acids. The V gene's germline CDR1 is MGHRA and CDR2 YSYEKL. The CDR3 coding sequence is TGCGCCAGCAGCCAAGGAATTTTGAATGAGCAGTTCTTC. Amino acid sequence: CASSQGILNEQFF.

This chain connects TRBV6-8 to TRBJ2-7; D gene uncertain. The CDR3 has 11 amino acids. The germline gives CDR1 MNHGY, CDR2 SAAAGT. V lost 2 bases and J 5 bases, leaving 4 bases between the germline ends. CDR3: CASSYADEQYV. CDR3 DNA sequence: TGTGCCAGCAGTTACGCGGACGAGCAGTACGTC.